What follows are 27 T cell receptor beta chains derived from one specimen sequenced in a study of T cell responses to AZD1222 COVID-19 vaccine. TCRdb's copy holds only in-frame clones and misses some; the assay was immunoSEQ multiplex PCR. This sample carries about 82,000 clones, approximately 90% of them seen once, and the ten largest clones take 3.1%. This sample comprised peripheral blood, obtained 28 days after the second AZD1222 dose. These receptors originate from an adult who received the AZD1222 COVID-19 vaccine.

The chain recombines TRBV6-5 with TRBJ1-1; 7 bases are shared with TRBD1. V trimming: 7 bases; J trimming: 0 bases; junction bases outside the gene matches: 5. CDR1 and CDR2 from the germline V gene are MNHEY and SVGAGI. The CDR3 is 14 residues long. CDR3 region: CASKGGTVNTEAFF. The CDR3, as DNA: TGTGCCAGCAAGGGGGGGACAGTGAACACTGAAGCTTTCTTT.

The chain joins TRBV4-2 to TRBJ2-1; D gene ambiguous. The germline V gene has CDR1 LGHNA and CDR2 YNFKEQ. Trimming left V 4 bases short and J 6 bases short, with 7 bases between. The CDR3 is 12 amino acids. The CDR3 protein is CASSRRSNEQFF. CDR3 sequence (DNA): TGTGCCAGCAGCCGAAGGAGCAATGAGCAGTTCTTC.

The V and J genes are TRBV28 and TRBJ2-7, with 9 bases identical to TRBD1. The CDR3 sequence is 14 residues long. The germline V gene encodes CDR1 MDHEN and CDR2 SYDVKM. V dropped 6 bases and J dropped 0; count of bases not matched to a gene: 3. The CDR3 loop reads CASRRDRVSYEQYF. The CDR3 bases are TGTGCCAGCAGGCGGGACAGGGTCTCCTACGAGCAGTACTTC.

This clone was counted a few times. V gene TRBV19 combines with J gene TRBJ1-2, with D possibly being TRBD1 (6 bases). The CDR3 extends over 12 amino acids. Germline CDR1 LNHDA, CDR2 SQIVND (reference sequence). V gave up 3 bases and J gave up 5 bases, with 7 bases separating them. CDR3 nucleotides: TGTGCCAGTAGTATTGGACAGTATGGCTACACCTTC. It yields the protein CASSIGQYGYTF. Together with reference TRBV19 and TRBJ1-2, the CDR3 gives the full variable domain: DGGITQSPKYLFRKEGQNVTLSCEQNLNHDAMYWYRQDPGQGLRLIYYSQIVNDFQKGDIAEGYSVSREKKESFPLTVTSAQKNPTAFYLCASSIGQYGYTFGSGTRLTVV.

CDR3 nucleotide sequence: TGTGCCAGCAGTTACGGGACGTTTGAGGGTCATTCACCCCTCCACTTT. Its translation is CASSYGTFEGHSPLHF. The chain recombines TRBV6-5 with TRBJ1-6, with TRBD1 as a possible D gene (5 bases). Trimming removed 2 bases at V and 8 bases at J, with 16 bases between. Germline-derived CDR1 and CDR2 are MNHEY and SVGAGI. The CDR3 sequence is 16 residues long.

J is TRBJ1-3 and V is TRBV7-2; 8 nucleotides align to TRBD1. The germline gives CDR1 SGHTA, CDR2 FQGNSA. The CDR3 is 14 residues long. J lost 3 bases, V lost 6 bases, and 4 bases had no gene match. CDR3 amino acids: CASRTGGGGNTIYF. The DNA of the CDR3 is TGTGCCAGCAGAACAGGGGGAGGTGGAAACACCATATATTTT.

This CDR3 reads CASSYSKQGTNEQFF. The CDR3 DNA sequence: TGTGCCAGCAGTTACTCGAAACAGGGGACCAATGAGCAGTTCTTC. V is TRBV6-5 and J is TRBJ2-1, with 7 nucleotides matching TRBD1. This CDR3 has 15 residues. The germline V gene encodes CDR1 MNHEY and CDR2 SVGAGI. Trimming cost V 0 bases and J 6 bases; bases outside gene matches: 5.

The CDR3: CASSFILAGEETQYF. CDR3 DNA sequence: TGTGCCAGCAGCTTCATACTAGCGGGGGAAGAGACCCAGTACTTC. The chain is built from TRBV7-9 and TRBJ2-5; 11 nucleotides line up with TRBD2. V trimming: 3 bases; J trimming: 3 bases; junction bases outside the gene matches: 3. The germline CDR1 and CDR2 sequences are SEHNR and FQNEAQ (reference sequence). This CDR3 comprises 15 residues.

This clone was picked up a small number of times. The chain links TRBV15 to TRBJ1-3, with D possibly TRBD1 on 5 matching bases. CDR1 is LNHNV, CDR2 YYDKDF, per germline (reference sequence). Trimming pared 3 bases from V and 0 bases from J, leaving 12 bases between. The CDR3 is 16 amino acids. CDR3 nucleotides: TGTGCCACCAGCAGGGACAAGGGTTTCTCTGGAAACACCATATATTTT. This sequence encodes CATSRDKGFSGNTIYF. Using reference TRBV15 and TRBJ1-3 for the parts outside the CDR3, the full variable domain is DAMVIQNPRYQVTQFGKPVTLSCSQTLNHNVMYWYQQKSSQAPKLLFHYYDKDFNNEADTPDNFQSRRPNTSFCFLDIRSPGLGDTAMYLCATSRDKGFSGNTIYFGEGSWLTVV.

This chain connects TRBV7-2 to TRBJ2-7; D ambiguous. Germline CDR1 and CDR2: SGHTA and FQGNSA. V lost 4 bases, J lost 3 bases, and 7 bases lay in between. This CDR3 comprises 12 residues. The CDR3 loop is CASSSSYYEQYF. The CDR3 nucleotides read TGTGCCAGCAGCTCGTCATACTACGAGCAGTACTTC.

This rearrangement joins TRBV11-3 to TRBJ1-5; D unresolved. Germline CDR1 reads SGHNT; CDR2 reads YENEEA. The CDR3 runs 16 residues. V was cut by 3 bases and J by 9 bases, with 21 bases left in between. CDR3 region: CASSFWSTRQVRPQHF. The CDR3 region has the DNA TGTGCCAGCAGCTTTTGGTCAACCCGGCAAGTGAGGCCCCAGCATTTT.

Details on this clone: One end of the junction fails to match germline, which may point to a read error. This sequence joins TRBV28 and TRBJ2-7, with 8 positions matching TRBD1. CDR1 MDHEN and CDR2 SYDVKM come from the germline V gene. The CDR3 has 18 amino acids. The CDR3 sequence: CASGFPYGQGASSYEQYF. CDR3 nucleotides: TGTGCCAGCGGTTTCCCCTACGGACAGGGTGCAAGCTCCTACGAGCAGTACTTC.

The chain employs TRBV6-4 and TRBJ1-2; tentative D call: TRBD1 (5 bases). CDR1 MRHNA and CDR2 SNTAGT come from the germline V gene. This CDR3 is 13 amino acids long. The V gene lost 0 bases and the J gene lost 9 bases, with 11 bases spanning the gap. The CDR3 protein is CASSDSTEASYTF. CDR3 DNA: TGTGCCAGCAGTGACTCGACAGAGGCTAGCTACACCTTC.

The CDR3 DNA follows: TGCGCCAGCAGTGATGGGAGCAATCAGCCCCAGCATTTT. The encoded protein is CASSDGSNQPQHF. V and J are TRBV10-2 and TRBJ1-5, with D hard to call. Germline CDR1 and CDR2: WSHSY and SAAADI. Deletions cut 3 bases from V and 1 base from J, with 4 bases between. The CDR3 sequence is 13 residues long.

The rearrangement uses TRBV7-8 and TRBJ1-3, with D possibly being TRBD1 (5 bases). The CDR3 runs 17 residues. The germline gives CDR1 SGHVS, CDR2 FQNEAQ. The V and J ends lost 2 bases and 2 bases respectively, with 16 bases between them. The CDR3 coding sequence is TGTGCCAGCAGCTTACTTGGTGGGGCCGTCGCTGGAAACACCATATATTTT. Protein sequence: CASSLLGGAVAGNTIYF.

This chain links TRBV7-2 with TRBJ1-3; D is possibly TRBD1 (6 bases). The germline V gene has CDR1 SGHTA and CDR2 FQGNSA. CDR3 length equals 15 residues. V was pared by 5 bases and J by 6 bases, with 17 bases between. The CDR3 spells CASSPRGGRINTIYF. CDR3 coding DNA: TGTGCCAGCAGCCCCCGGGGGGGGCGCATAAACACCATATATTTT.

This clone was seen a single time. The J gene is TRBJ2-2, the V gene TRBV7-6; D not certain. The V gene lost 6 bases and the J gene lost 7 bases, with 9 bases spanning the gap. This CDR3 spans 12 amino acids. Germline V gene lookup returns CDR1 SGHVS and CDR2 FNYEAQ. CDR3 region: CASSPRNGELFF. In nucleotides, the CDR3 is TGTGCCAGCAGTCCTCGGAACGGGGAGCTGTTTTTT.

The CDR3 reads CASSLMEGALETQYF. CDR3 DNA: TGTGCCAGCAGTTTGATGGAGGGGGCACTAGAGACCCAGTACTTC. The chain links TRBV28 to TRBJ2-5; possibly TRBD1 for D (7 bases). CDR3 length: 15 residues. Germline assignment: CDR1 MDHEN and CDR2 SYDVKM. V lost 3 bases and J lost 4, with 15 bases in between.

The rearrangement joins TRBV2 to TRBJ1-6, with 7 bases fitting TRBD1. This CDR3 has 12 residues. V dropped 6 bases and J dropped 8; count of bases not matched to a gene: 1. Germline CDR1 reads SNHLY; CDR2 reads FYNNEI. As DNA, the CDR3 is TGTGCCAGCAGCGGACAGGATTCACCCCTCCACTTT. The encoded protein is CASSGQDSPLHF.

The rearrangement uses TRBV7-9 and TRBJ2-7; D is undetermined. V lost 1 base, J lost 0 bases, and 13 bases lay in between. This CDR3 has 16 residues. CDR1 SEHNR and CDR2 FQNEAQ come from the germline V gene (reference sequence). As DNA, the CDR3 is TGTGCCAGCAGCTTAGAAGAGCGCTACAGCTCCTACGAGCAGTACTTC. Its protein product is CASSLEERYSSYEQYF. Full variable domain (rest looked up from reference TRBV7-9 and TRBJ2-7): DTGVSQNPRHKITKRGQNVTFRCDPISEHNRLYWYRQTLGQGPEFLTYFQNEAQLEKSRLLSDRFSAERPKGSFSTLEIQRTEQGDSAMYLCASSLEERYSSYEQYFGPGTRLTVT.

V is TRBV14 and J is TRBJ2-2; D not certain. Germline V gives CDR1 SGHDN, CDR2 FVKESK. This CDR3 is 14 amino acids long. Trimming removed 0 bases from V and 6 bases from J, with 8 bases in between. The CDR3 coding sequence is TGTGCCAGCAGCCAAGATAGGTGGGCCGGGGAGCTGTTTTTT. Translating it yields CASSQDRWAGELFF.

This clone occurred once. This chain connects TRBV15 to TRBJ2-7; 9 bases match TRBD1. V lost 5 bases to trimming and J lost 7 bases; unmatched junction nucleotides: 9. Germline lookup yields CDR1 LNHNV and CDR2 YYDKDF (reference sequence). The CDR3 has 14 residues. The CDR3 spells CATSHWDRAGEQYF. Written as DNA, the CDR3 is TGTGCCACCAGCCATTGGGACAGGGCAGGGGAGCAGTACTTC.

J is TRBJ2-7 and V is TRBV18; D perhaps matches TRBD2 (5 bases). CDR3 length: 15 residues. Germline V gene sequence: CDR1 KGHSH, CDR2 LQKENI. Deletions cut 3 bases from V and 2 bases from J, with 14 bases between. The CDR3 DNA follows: TGTGCCAGCTCACCGGAGGCTAGTTCGACCTACGAGCAGTACTTC. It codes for CASSPEASSTYEQYF.

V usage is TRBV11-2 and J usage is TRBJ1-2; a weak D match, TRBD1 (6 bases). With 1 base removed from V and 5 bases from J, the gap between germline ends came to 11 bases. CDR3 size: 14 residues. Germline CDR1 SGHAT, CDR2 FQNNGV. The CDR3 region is CASSLAGAGYGYTF. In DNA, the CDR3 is TGTGCCAGCAGCTTAGCGGGGGCAGGTTATGGCTACACCTTC.

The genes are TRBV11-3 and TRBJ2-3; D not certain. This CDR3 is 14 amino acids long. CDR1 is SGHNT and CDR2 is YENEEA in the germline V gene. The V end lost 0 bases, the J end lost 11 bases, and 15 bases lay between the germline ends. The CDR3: CASSLDPTQFKQYF. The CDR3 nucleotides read TGTGCCAGCAGCTTAGATCCGACCCAGTTCAAGCAGTATTTT.

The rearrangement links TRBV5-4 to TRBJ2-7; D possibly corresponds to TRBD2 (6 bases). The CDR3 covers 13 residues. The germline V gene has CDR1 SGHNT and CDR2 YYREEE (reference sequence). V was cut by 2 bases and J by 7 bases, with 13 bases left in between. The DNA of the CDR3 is TGTGCCAGCAGCTTTTCGGGGGTTTCAGAGCAGTACTTC. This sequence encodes CASSFSGVSEQYF.

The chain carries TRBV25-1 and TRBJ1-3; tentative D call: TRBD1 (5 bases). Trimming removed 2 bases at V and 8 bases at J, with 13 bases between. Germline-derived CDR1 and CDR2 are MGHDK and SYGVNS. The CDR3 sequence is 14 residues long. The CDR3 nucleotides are TGTGCCAGCAGTGAACATAGTAGGGGAGACACCATATATTTT. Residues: CASSEHSRGDTIYF.